The 8 T cell receptor beta chains presented below share a single source sample, sequenced in a study of cytomegalovirus exposure and HLA in healthy donors. Primers for the PCR totalled 60 Vbeta and 13 Jbeta. Sequenced by immunoSEQ multiplex PCR; TCRdb stores in-frame clones only, minus some. The sample yields approximately 150,000 clones, approximately 80% seen once. The sequenced material came from PBMCs. Receptors originate from a man aged 40-49 years in good health and CMV-seropositive.

V is TRBV14 and J is TRBJ1-1; perhaps TRBD1 as D (5 bases). This CDR3 spans 17 amino acids. Germline-derived CDR1 and CDR2 are SGHDN and FVKESK. Trimming stripped 1 base from V and 4 bases from J, with 19 bases between. The CDR3 bases are TGTGCCAGCAGCCAAGGAGAGCGGGGCCCACCAGGCACTGAAGCTTTCTTT. The encoded protein is CASSQGERGPPGTEAFF.

The chain is built from TRBV19 and TRBJ2-2; 9 bases agree with TRBD1. Losses at the gene ends were 5 bases for V and 1 base for J; bases not matched to a gene: 2. Germline V gene lookup returns CDR1 LNHDA and CDR2 SQIVND (reference sequence). This CDR3 has 15 amino acids. The CDR3 sequence is CASSRGQGNTGELFF. DNA for the CDR3: TGTGCCAGTAGTCGGGGACAGGGGAACACCGGGGAGCTGTTTTTT.

The V gene is TRBV18, the J gene TRBJ1-5; D possibly corresponds to TRBD1 (5 bases). With 6 bases removed from V and 0 bases from J, the gap between germline ends came to 15 bases. The V gene's germline CDR1 is KGHSH and CDR2 LQKENI. The CDR3 runs 16 residues. The CDR3 DNA follows: TGTGCCAGCTCTACCGGGGGAGCCTATAGCAATCAGCCCCAGCATTTT. Translating gives CASSTGGAYSNQPQHF.

V gene TRBV5-4 combines with J gene TRBJ2-1; D call uncertain. Germline loops: CDR1 SGHNT, CDR2 YYREEE (reference sequence). V was cut by 4 bases and J by 5 bases, with 7 bases left in between. The CDR3 covers 12 residues. CDR3 nucleotides: TGTGCCAGCAGCCCACTCGACAATGAGCAGTTCTTC. Protein product: CASSPLDNEQFF.

This clone was seen only once. V gene TRBV5-4 combines with J gene TRBJ2-7, with D uncertain. Trimming pared 1 base from V and 3 bases from J, leaving 11 bases between. The CDR3 totals 14 residues. The germline gives CDR1 SGHNT, CDR2 YYREEE (reference sequence). Here the CDR3 reads CASSLLGINYEQYF. Written as DNA, the CDR3 is TGTGCCAGCAGCTTGCTAGGAATAAACTACGAGCAGTACTTC.

V is TRBV5-8 and J is TRBJ2-6; TRBD1 is a possible D gene (5 bases). The CDR3 sequence is 15 residues long. The V gene's germline CDR1 is SGHTS and CDR2 YDEGEE. The V end was cut by 3 bases, the J end by 1 base, with 8 bases between. The CDR3 sequence is CASSSQGSGANVLTF. The CDR3 coding sequence is TGTGCCAGCAGCTCTCAGGGATCTGGGGCCAACGTCCTGACTTTC.

This rearrangement joins TRBV5-1 to TRBJ1-1; D unclear. CDR3 length equals 14 residues. V was cut by 0 bases and J by 0 bases, with 6 bases left in between. CDR1 and CDR2 from the germline V gene are SGHRS and YFSETQ. This CDR3 is CASSLAAMNTEAFF. The CDR3 DNA sequence: TGCGCCAGCAGCTTGGCCGCGATGAACACTGAAGCTTTCTTT.

Only one count was recorded for this clone. One end of the junction is discordant with germline, which a read error may explain. V usage is TRBV10-3 and J usage is TRBJ2-5; D might be TRBD2 (5 bases). The end of the DNA is better explained by TRBJ2-7, so the J call may be wrong. This CDR3 is 12 amino acids long. Germline V gives CDR1 ENHRY, CDR2 SYGVKD. CDR3 amino acids: CAVRTQSYEQYF. Written as DNA, the CDR3 is TGTGCCGTCAGGACTCAATCCTACGAGCAGTACTTC.